This T cell receptor (beta chain) is drawn from a study of blood T cells in healthy people across ages. Through a sample-barcoded 5' primer and a J-beta primer mix, a second PCR was run for roughly 7 to 12 cycles. In TCRdb, the 5' RACE reads were re-called with MiXCR into one record per CDR3 protein. The profile covers 1,500,000 or so distinct CDR3 sequences, with 45% to 70% appearing a single time and 6.5% to 8.5% taken by the ten largest. With 0 bases clipped from V and 2 bases from J, the junction kept 10 bases outside the gene matches. CDR3 length equals 18 residues. From germline, CDR1 is MNHNS and CDR2 SASEGT.

This clonotype originated in a man aged 18-30 years in good health. The V call is TRBV6-1, the J call TRBJ2-1, with TRBD2 matching 7 bases. The sample taken for sequencing was blood. The CDR3 here is CASSEAMWAGVAYNEQFF. In DNA form, the CDR3 reads TGTGCCAGCAGTGAAGCAATGTGGGCGGGAGTGGCCTACAATGAGCAGTTCTTC.